These T cell receptor beta chains were read from a single sample in a study of identical twins. TCRdb re-called the 5' RACE reads with MiXCR, one entry per CDR3 protein. The table shows around 370,000 distinct CDR3 sequences, with 9% occurring only once. Material: naive T cells sorted from blood. These receptors were taken from a woman aged 45-65 years in good health. The CDR3 runs from the conserved cysteine through the conserved F or W. A D gene is named only where the DNA matches it firmly. For some rows the clone size is stated as once, few or many, or as a class when expanded; others skip it.

d_call	j_call	v_call	clone_size	cdr3_nt	cdr3_aa
NA	TRBJ1-4	TRBV4-1	many	TGCGCCAGCAGCCAGGGGATCGGGGCAACTAATGAAAAACTGTTTTTT	CASSQGIGATNEKLFF
NA	TRBJ1-1	TRBV6-5	many	TGTGCCAGCAGTAACAGGGTCATGAACACTGAAGCTTTCTTT	CASSNRVMNTEAFF
NA	TRBJ1-1	TRBV5-1	many	TGCGCCAGCAGCTTGGTGCAGGAGTCGGGCACTGAAGCTTTCTTT	CASSLVQESGTEAFF
NA	TRBJ2-3	TRBV18	few	TGTGCCAGCTCACCGAAACAGGCATATACGCAGTATTTT	CASSPKQAYTQYF
NA	TRBJ1-1	TRBV7-9	NA	TGTGCCAGCAGCCCCCTAGACACTGAAGCTTTCTTT	CASSPLDTEAFF
TRBD2	TRBJ2-1	TRBV6-4	NA	TGTGCCAGCAGTGTTAGCGGGGCCCACAATGAGCAGTTCTTC	CASSVSGAHNEQFF
NA	TRBJ2-6	TRBV20-1	NA	TGCAGTGCTAGTAAGGATGGTGGGGCCAACGTCCTGACTTTC	CSASKDGGANVLTF
NA	TRBJ2-1	TRBV4-1	NA	TGCGCCAGCAGCCAAGAGTCGGACGCGGGCTCCTACAATGAGCAGTTCTTC	CASSQESDAGSYNEQFF
NA	TRBJ1-1	TRBV6-2/TRBV6-3	NA	TGTGCCAGCAGTTCCGACAGCCGTATGACAAAAGCTTTCTTT	CASSSDSRMTKAFF
NA	TRBJ1-1	TRBV18	NA	TGTGCCAGCGCCCCGGGCGCGGACAACACTGAAGCTTTCTTT	CASAPGADNTEAFF
TRBD1	TRBJ2-5	TRBV15	few	TGTGCCACCAGCGGTCGGACAGGGAGTATCGAGACCCAGTACTTC	CATSGRTGSIETQYF
TRBD2	TRBJ2-7	TRBV5-1	few	TGCGCCAGCAGCAAAGGACTAGCGGAGCCGACCTACGAGCAGTACTTC	CASSKGLAEPTYEQYF
NA	TRBJ2-1	TRBV4-1	few	TGCGCCAGCAGCCAAGATATGGGTCACAATGAGCAGTTCTTC	CASSQDMGHNEQFF
NA	TRBJ2-7	TRBV20-1	many	TGCAGTGCTAGAGATGAGTCAGGGAGCCCCTACGAGCAGTACTTC	CSARDESGSPYEQYF